Listed below are T cell receptor beta chains from one sample, sequenced in a study of blood T cell repertoires in COVID-19. Some clones are missing from TCRdb's copy, which holds only in-frame ones; the method was immunoSEQ multiplex PCR. The sample yields fewer than 250,000 clones, roughly 84% seen once. Sequencing used PBMCs or T cells enriched from blood (not recorded which). These receptors came from a man aged 25 to 45 in a cohort exposed to, infected with or recovered from COVID-19 (not recorded which). The CDR3 runs from the conserved cysteine through the conserved F or W. The D gene is left open where the match is weak. Rows may omit the clone size; those that give it use once, few, many or a size class.

V gene	J gene	clone size	D gene	CDR3 protein	CDR3 DNA
TRBV7-2	TRBJ2-1	-	-	CASSPAREQFF	TGTGCCAGCAGCCCCGCTAGAGAGCAGTTCTTC
TRBV23-1	TRBJ2-2	-	TRBD2	CASSKRETNTGELFF	TGCGCCAGCAGCAAGCGGGAGACGAACACCGGGGAGCTGTTTTTT
TRBV28	TRBJ1-5	once	TRBD1	CASSSPGQGDQPQHF	TGTGCCAGCAGTTCACCTGGACAGGGTGATCAGCCCCAGCATTTT
TRBV7-9	TRBJ2-1	-	TRBD2	CASSPGLQERRGAEQFF	TGTGCCAGCAGCCCGGGACTACAAGAAAGACGAGGGGCTGAGCAGTTCTTC
TRBV27	TRBJ1-1	-	-	CASSDGSVRTEAFF	TGTGCCAGCAGCGACGGGTCGGTGAGGACTGAAGCTTTCTTT
TRBV4-2	TRBJ2-2	few	TRBD2	CASSQGTSGTRGELFF	TGTGCCAGCAGCCAAGGGACTAGCGGAACTAGAGGGGAGCTGTTTTTT
TRBV29-1	TRBJ1-1	-	-	CSGLQEGTEAFF	TGCAGCGGCCTCCAGGAGGGCACTGAAGCTTTCTTT
TRBV7-2	TRBJ2-7	once	-	CASSSIIRGGQYF	TGTGCCAGCAGCTCAATCATTCGGGGTGGGCAGTACTTC
TRBV5-4	TRBJ2-7	-	TRBD2	CASSLGGSPYEQYF	TGTGCCAGCAGCTTGGGCGGGAGTCCGTACGAGCAGTACTTC
TRBV21-1	TRBJ1-1	-	-	CASSETGPGRRGSTEAFF	TGTGCCAGCAGCGAAACCGGACCAGGACGGAGGGGTAGCACTGAAGCTTTCTTT
TRBV28	TRBJ2-6	-	TRBD1	CASSLPQGSGANVLTF	TGTGCCAGCAGTCTCCCACAGGGGTCTGGGGCCAACGTCCTGACTTTC
TRBV27	TRBJ1-5	-	-	CASSLSVGESQPQHF	TGTGCCAGCAGTTTATCAGTGGGAGAATCTCAGCCCCAGCATTTT
TRBV19	TRBJ2-2	-	TRBD1	CASSIGQGSAGELFF	TGTGCCAGTAGTATCGGACAGGGAAGTGCCGGGGAGCTGTTTTTT
TRBV12-5	TRBJ2-1	-	TRBD2	CASGFFGTSVNNEQFF	TGTGCTAGTGGTTTCTTCGGGACTAGCGTAAACAATGAGCAGTTCTTC
TRBV5-1	TRBJ2-1	-	TRBD2	CASSPRTSGRSEQFF	TGCGCCAGCAGCCCGAGGACTAGCGGGAGGAGTGAGCAGTTCTTC
TRBV4-1	TRBJ1-1	-	-	CASSQALQGRSEAFF	TGCGCCAGCAGCCAAGCGTTACAGGGTCGCTCTGAAGCTTTCTTT
TRBV5-6	TRBJ1-2	-	-	CASSLETGDYYGYTF	TGTGCCAGCAGCTTGGAGACAGGAGACTACTATGGCTACACCTTC
TRBV7-2	TRBJ2-3	-	-	CASSSRQVGLAQYF	TGTGCCAGCAGCTCTAGACAGGTGGGATTGGCGCAGTATTTT
TRBV28	TRBJ2-7	-	-	CASSFTGAGEQYF	TGTGCCAGCAGTTTCACAGGGGCGGGGGAGCAGTACTTC
TRBV4-1	TRBJ2-5	-	TRBD1	CASSHGTGGGETQYF	TGCGCCAGCAGCCATGGGACAGGGGGGGGAGAGACCCAGTACTTC
TRBV19	TRBJ1-5	-	TRBD1	CASSKTGLGNQPQHF	TGTGCCAGTAGTAAGACAGGGTTAGGGAATCAGCCCCAGCATTTT
TRBV4-3	TRBJ1-2	-	-	CASSQDEVLNYGYTF	TGCGCCAGCAGCCAAGATGAGGTCCTTAACTATGGCTACACCTTC
TRBV19	TRBJ1-6	-	-	CASSPSPPGSASPLHF	TGTGCCAGTAGCCCCTCGCCCCCGGGGAGCGCTTCACCCCTCCACTTT
TRBV6-2/TRBV6-3	TRBJ2-7	-	-	CASSPNLLGSYEQYF	TGTGCCAGCAGTCCGAATTTACTTGGCTCCTACGAGCAGTACTTC
TRBV9	TRBJ1-5	-	-	CASSVATNQPQHF	TGTGCCAGCAGCGTAGCTACCAATCAGCCCCAGCATTTT
TRBV27	TRBJ1-4	-	-	CASRETGGNEKLFF	TGTGCCAGCAGGGAGACAGGAGGTAATGAAAAACTGTTTTTT
TRBV18	TRBJ2-1	few	TRBD2	CASSMLAGVLNEQFF	TGTGCCAGCTCCATGCTAGCGGGAGTCTTGAATGAGCAGTTCTTC
TRBV7-2	TRBJ1-1	-	-	CASSLFGTEAFF	TGTGCCAGCAGCTTATTCGGCACTGAAGCTTTCTTT
TRBV9	TRBJ2-2	-	TRBD2	CASSALADYTGELFF	TGTGCCAGCAGCGCCCTAGCGGATTACACCGGGGAGCTGTTTTTT
TRBV28	TRBJ1-3	-	-	CASRAGGVGNTIYF	TGTGCCAGCAGGGCGGGGGGCGTGGGAAACACCATATATTTT
TRBV18	TRBJ2-7	-	TRBD2	CASSPRTSGRASSYEQYF	TGTGCCAGCTCACCCAGGACTAGCGGGAGGGCTAGCTCCTACGAGCAGTACTTC
TRBV24-1	TRBJ1-2	once	TRBD1	CATSDGPGTGYGYTF	TGTGCCACCAGTGATGGCCCCGGGACAGGCTATGGCTACACCTTC
TRBV7-8	TRBJ2-3	-	-	CASSLRGAEDTQYF	TGTGCCAGCAGCTTACGGGGGGCAGAAGATACGCAGTATTTT
TRBV27	TRBJ1-1	-	-	CASSLSGDITEAFF	TGTGCCAGCAGTTTATCTGGGGACATCACTGAAGCTTTCTTT
TRBV7-2	TRBJ1-3	-	-	CASSLEAGPGNTIYF	TGTGCCAGCAGCTTAGAAGCAGGGCCTGGAAACACCATATATTTT
TRBV3-1/TRBV3-2	TRBJ2-7	-	TRBD1	CASSQPGQESREQYF	TGTGCCAGCAGCCAGCCGGGACAGGAAAGTCGCGAGCAGTACTTC